Listed below are T cell receptor beta chains from one sample, sequenced in a study of vaccination and CD4 T cells after COVID-19. TCRdb ran MiXCR on the PCR reads and lists one entry per CDR3 protein. The sample holds nearly 15,000 distinct CDR3 sequences, approximately 52% seen once. Antigen specificity for these receptors is unknown. The specimen sequenced was CD4+ T cells from blood, cultured in vitro. These TCRs come from a human donor who had recovered from COVID-19. Both conserved end residues are trimmed from each CDR3.

>TRBJ2-5|TRBV6-2/TRBV6-3
ASSSLTGMSGGTQY
>TRBJ2-1|TRBV24-1
ATSDAGQGIYNEQF
>TRBJ1-1|TRBV30
AWNPGRTEAF
>TRBJ1-1|TRBV7-9
ASSPGGRRRGTEAF
>TRBJ2-7|TRBV6-4
ASRRGRDHPEQY
>TRBJ2-7|TRBV20-1
SARGLAGGHEQY
>TRBJ1-5|TRBV5-1
ASSLGDGQPQH
>TRBJ1-1|TRBV6-5
ASSYSSVVNTEAF
>TRBJ2-1|TRBV6-1
AISESTGEFGNEQF
>TRBJ2-3|TRBV20-1
SATSGRAGTDTQY
>TRBJ1-1|TRBV6-2/TRBV6-3
ASSSSFSGVAEAF
>TRBJ1-6|TRBV27
ASSPRRGGYNSPLH
>TRBJ1-4|TRBV20-1
SADGQGKEKLF
>TRBJ2-6|TRBV10-3
AIRRQGVASGANVLT
>TRBJ2-7|TRBV10-1
ASSVGGDHEQY
>TRBJ1-3|TRBV27
ASGNVNRAIY
>TRBJ2-5|TRBV12-3/TRBV12-4
ASSLETSIVTQY
>TRBJ2-7|TRBV7-6
ASSLLTDSYEQY
>TRBJ2-5|TRBV2
ASRLSAGPETQY
>TRBJ1-1|TRBV6-2/TRBV6-3
ASSYPSSGGGRTEAF
>TRBJ1-2|TRBV9
ASSPRTDTYGYT
>TRBJ2-5|TRBV7-3
ASSSILQETQY
>TRBJ1-2|TRBV7-2
ASSPGQAFYGYT
>TRBJ2-3|TRBV20-1
GRRSLSTDTQY
>TRBJ2-1|TRBV6-1
ASSPLANEQF
>TRBJ1-1|TRBV6-1
ASSPGTGSITEAF
>TRBJ2-7|TRBV7-9
ASSLSGSGQGVYEQY
>TRBJ1-4|TRBV11-3
ASSYNSVNEKLF
>TRBJ2-2|TRBV2
ASSVVSNIGELF
>TRBJ1-6|TRBV10-2
ASSEAGGVNSPLH
>TRBJ2-5|TRBV11-3
ASSSVLGQDQETQY
>TRBJ1-2|TRBV27
ASSPGTGGGYT
>TRBJ2-5|TRBV6-1
ASSERGQGETQY
>TRBJ1-2|TRBV28
ASSLRTPKDGYT
>TRBJ2-7|TRBV7-2
ASSLAANLYEQY
>TRBJ2-5|TRBV11-2
ASSLVSILNPIQETQY
>TRBJ2-1|TRBV20-1
SARRLAGVSYNEQF
>TRBJ2-3|TRBV19
ASSTRELSDTQY
>TRBJ2-4|TRBV27
ASSSRGLAGGIQY
>TRBJ2-2|TRBV7-3
ASARKRSGTGELF
>TRBJ1-1|TRBV15
ATSRDGTEAF
>TRBJ2-5|TRBV6-5
ASSYGTEETQY
>TRBJ2-1|TRBV11-3
ASSEQGAPNEQF
>TRBJ1-2|TRBV6-1
ASRITGVYGYT
>TRBJ1-2|TRBV20-1
SARDPSGGSYGYT
>TRBJ1-2|TRBV11-1
ASSQTEGYGYT
>TRBJ1-2|TRBV11-2
ASAQGASNYGYT
>TRBJ1-6|TRBV27
ASRSEGLNSPLH
>TRBJ1-6|TRBV20-1
SARGGQGYSPLH
>TRBJ2-1|TRBV7-9
ASSLPGAYNEQF
>TRBJ1-2|TRBV7-9
ASSLGQGANYGYT
>TRBJ2-3|TRBV28
ASSFHPRQGRDTQY
>TRBJ2-1|TRBV7-9
ASSLVILGDNEQF
>TRBJ1-2|TRBV7-4
ATPGRFPEV